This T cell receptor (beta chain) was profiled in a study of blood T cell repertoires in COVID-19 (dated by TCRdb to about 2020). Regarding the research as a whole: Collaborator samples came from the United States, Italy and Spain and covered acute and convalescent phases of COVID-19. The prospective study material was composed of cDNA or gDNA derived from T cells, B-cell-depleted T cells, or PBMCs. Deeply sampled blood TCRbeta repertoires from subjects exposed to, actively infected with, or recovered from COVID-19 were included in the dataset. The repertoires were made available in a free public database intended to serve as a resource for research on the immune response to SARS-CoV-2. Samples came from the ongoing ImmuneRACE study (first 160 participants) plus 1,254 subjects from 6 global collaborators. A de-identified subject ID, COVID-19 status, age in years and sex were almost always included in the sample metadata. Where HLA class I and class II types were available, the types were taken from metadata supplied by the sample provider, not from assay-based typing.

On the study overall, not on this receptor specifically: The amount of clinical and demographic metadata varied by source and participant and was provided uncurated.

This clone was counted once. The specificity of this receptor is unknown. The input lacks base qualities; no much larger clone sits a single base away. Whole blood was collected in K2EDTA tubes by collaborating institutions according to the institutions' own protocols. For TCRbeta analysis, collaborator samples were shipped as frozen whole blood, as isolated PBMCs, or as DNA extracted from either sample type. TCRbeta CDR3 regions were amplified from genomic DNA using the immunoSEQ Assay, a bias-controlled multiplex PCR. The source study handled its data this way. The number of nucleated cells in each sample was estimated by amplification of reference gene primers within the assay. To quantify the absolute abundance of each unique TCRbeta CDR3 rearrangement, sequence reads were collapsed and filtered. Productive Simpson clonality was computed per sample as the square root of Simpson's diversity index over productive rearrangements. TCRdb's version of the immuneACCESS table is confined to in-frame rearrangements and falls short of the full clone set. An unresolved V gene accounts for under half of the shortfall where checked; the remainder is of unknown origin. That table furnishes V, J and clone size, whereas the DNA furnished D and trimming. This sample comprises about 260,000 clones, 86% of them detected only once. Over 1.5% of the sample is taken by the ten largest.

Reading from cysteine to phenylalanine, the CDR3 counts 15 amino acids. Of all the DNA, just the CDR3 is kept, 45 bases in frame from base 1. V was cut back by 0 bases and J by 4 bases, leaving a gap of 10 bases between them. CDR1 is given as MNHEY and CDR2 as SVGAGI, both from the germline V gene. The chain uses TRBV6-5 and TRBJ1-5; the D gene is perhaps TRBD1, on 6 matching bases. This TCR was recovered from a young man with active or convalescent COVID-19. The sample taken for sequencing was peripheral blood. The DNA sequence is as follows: TGTGCCAGCAGTTACTCTAACACAGGGAATCAGCCCCAGCATTTT. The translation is CASSYSNTGNQPQHF.